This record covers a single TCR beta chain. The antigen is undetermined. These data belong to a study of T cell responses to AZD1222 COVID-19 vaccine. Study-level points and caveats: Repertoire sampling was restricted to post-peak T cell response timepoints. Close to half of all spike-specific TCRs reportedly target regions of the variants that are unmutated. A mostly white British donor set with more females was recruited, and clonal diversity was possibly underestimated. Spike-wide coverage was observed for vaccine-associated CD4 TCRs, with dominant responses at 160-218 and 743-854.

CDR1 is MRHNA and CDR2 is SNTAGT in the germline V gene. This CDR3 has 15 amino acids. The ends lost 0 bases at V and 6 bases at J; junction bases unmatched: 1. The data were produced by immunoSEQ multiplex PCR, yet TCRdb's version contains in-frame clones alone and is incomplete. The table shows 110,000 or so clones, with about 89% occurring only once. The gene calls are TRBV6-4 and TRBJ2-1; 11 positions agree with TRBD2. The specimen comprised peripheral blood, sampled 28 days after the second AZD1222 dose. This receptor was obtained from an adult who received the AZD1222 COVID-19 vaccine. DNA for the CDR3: TGTGCCAGCAGTGACTCTAGCGGGGGGGCCAATGAGCAGTTCTTC. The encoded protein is CASSDSSGGANEQFF.